The 20 T cell receptor beta chains listed next were all sequenced from one sample in a study of blood T cells in healthy people across ages. It was with a sample-barcoded 5' primer and a J-beta primer mix that a second PCR of about 6 to 12 cycles was run. MiXCR, applied by TCRdb to the 5' RACE reads, yields one record per CDR3 protein. The profile shows under 1,000,000 distinct CDR3 sequences, roughly 35% of them singletons. The sample was blood. The receptors derive from a man in his late teens or twenties in good health.

The V call is TRBV6-1, the J call TRBJ1-2; D not resolved. The CDR3 is 13 amino acids. V lost 6 bases, J lost 5 bases, and 13 bases lay in between. Germline V CDR1 and CDR2: MNHNS, SASEGT. CDR3 sequence reads: CASRPGFLYGYTF. The CDR3 coding sequence is TGTGCCAGCAGGCCGGGGTTCTTGTATGGCTACACCTTC.

On this clonotype: At one end, the junction sequence differs from germline, possibly due to a read error. The rearrangement links TRBV12-3 or TRBV12-4 to TRBJ2-5; TRBD2 agrees at 14 bases. The CDR3 consists of 17 residues. DNA for the CDR3: TGTGCCGGCAGTACGGGACTAGCGGGGGTGCTGACCCAAACCCAGTACTTC. The encoded protein is CAGSTGLAGVLTQTQYF.

The chain joins TRBV2 to TRBJ2-7; possibly TRBD2 for D (6 bases). The CDR3 length is 14 residues. V was cut by 3 bases and J by 1 base, with 10 bases left in between. Germline CDR1 SNHLY, CDR2 FYNNEI. The CDR3 loop is CASSDGRFSYEQYF. The CDR3 nucleotides read TGTGCCAGCAGTGATGGGAGGTTTTCCTACGAGCAGTACTTC.

The sample holds many counts of this clonotype. The CDR3 DNA follows: TGTGCCAGCAGCCCCCCGGGACAGCCCAGGGCTGGCTACACCTTC. Protein product: CASSPPGQPRAGYTF. The chain combines TRBV12-3 or TRBV12-4 with TRBJ1-2; TRBD1 matches at 7 bases. The CDR3 covers 15 residues. The V gene end was trimmed by 6 bases and the J gene end by 7 bases; junction bases not matched to a gene: 14.

In this sample, this clonotype turned up once. V gene TRBV18 combines with J gene TRBJ1-1; no definite D call. V lost 3 bases and J lost 5, with 13 bases in between. The CDR3 consists of 14 residues. CDR1 and CDR2 from the germline V gene are KGHSH and LQKENI. CDR3 amino acids: CASSPNYEATEAFF. The CDR3 DNA follows: TGTGCCAGCTCACCGAACTACGAAGCAACTGAAGCTTTCTTT. The full variable domain, in which reference TRBV18 and TRBJ1-1 provide the parts outside the CDR3, is NAGVMQNPRHLVRRRGQEARLRCSPMKGHSHVYWYRQLPEEGLKFMVYLQKENIIDESGMPKERFSAEFPKEGPSILRIQQVVRGDSAAYFCASSPNYEATEAFFGQGTRLTVV.

The V and J genes are TRBV4-3 and TRBJ2-5; 9 bases match TRBD1. Matching the DNA end better, TRBJ2-7 makes the J call doubtful. The CDR3 loop spans 16 amino acids. Germline-derived CDR1 and CDR2 are LGHNA and YSLEER. CDR3 DNA sequence: TGCGCCAGCAGCCAACAAGACAGGGGGTGGGGAGACGAGCAGTACTTC. This encodes CASSQQDRGWGDEQYF.

CDR3 sequence reads: CASSTPKENSGNTIYF. As DNA, the CDR3 is TGTGCCAGCAGCACACCAAAGGAGAATTCTGGAAACACCATATATTTT. This rearrangement joins TRBV21-1 to TRBJ1-3. TRBV21-1 is a pseudogene segment. This CDR3 comprises 16 residues.

This clonotype has only a few counts. This rearrangement joins TRBV6-2 or TRBV6-3 to TRBJ2-1; either TRBD1 or TRBD2 may fit D (6 bases each). V was pared by 8 bases and J by 9 bases, with 17 bases between. CDR3 size: 13 residues. Germline values: CDR1 MNHEY, CDR2 SVGEGT. CDR3 sequence: CASHREVLSEQFF. CDR3 DNA sequence: TGTGCCAGCCACAGGGAGGTTCTTAGTGAGCAGTTCTTC.

The chain carries TRBV7-6 and TRBJ2-5, with a possible D match to TRBD2 (7 bases). CDR3 length: 13 amino acids. V was clipped by 5 bases and J by 5 bases, with 12 bases between them. CDR1 SGHVS and CDR2 FNYEAQ come from the germline V gene. In DNA form, the CDR3 reads TGTGCCAGCAGCCGGGGGGCAGGCGAGACCCAGTACTTC. Amino acids: CASSRGAGETQYF.

Comments on this clonotype: It may be a read error: a sequence one base away is much more abundant. The chain carries TRBV12-3 or TRBV12-4 and TRBJ2-3, with D unresolved. The CDR3 has 13 residues. CDR3 region: CASSPVGADTEYF. The CDR3 DNA follows: TGTGCCAGCAGTCCCGTGGGCGCAGATACGGAGTATTTT.

V is TRBV7-8 and J is TRBJ1-6; D is unresolved. Trimming stripped 3 bases from V and 0 bases from J, with 12 bases between. The CDR3 runs 17 residues. The germline CDR1 and CDR2 sequences are SGHVS and FQNEAQ. The CDR3 DNA reads TGTGCCAGCAGCTTGGCAGCTTCTAGCTCCTATAATTCACCCCTCCACTTT. Translation: CASSLAASSSYNSPLHF.

The CDR3 loop is CSARDPTDTQYF. The CDR3 bases are TGCAGTGCTAGAGATCCCACAGATACGCAGTATTTT. The rearrangement joins TRBV20-1 to TRBJ2-3; D ambiguous. The germline CDR1 and CDR2 sequences are DFQATT and SNEGSKA (reference sequence). Trimming pared 0 bases from V and 2 bases from J, leaving 3 bases between. This CDR3 comprises 12 residues.

This clonotype was seen a few times. The rearrangement links TRBV7-2 to TRBJ2-3; 13 nucleotides match TRBD2. Looked up from germline, CDR1 is SGHTA and CDR2 is FQGNSA. The CDR3 length is 17 residues. J was trimmed by 0 bases and V by 5 bases; bases with no gene match: 5. CDR3 amino acids: CASSRTSGGPSTDTQYF. CDR3 in DNA: TGTGCCAGCAGCCGGACTAGCGGGGGCCCCAGCACAGATACGCAGTATTTT.

The genes are TRBV6-2 or TRBV6-3 and TRBJ2-3; 8 bases line up with TRBD2. After removal of 6 bases from V and 2 bases from J, the junction contained 10 bases not matched to a gene. This CDR3 comprises 16 residues. Germline V gene lookup returns CDR1 MNHEY and CDR2 SVGEGT. The CDR3 here is CASRAFGGGVTDTQYF. CDR3 bases: TGTGCCAGCAGAGCTTTCGGGGGGGGGGTCACAGATACGCAGTATTTT.

Details on this clonotype: A much bigger clone sits one base away, suggesting this may be a read error. V is TRBV29-1 and J is TRBJ2-3, with D tentatively TRBD1 (6 bases). The CDR3 loop spans 14 amino acids. Per the germline V gene, CDR1 is SQVTM and CDR2 is ANQGSEA. In nucleotides, the CDR3 is TGCAACGTAGGGGACACCCTTGGGAGAGATACGCAGTATTTT. Translating gives CNVGDTLGRDTQYF.

The chain carries TRBV7-8 and TRBJ2-1, with D possibly being TRBD1 or TRBD2 (5 bases each). Germline CDR1 reads SGHVS; CDR2 reads FQNEAQ. CDR3 length: 15 residues. Trimming left V 1 base short and J 7 bases short, with 14 bases between. Here the CDR3 reads CASSLVAVEGNEQFF. The CDR3 DNA reads as TGTGCCAGCAGCTTAGTGGCTGTTGAGGGGAATGAGCAGTTCTTC.

V usage is TRBV10-3 and J usage is TRBJ2-3, with unresolved D. The germline V and J ends were trimmed by 10 bases and 0 bases, with 11 bases remaining between them. Germline values: CDR1 ENHRY, CDR2 SYGVKD. The CDR3 has 13 amino acids. CDR3 nucleotide sequence: TGTGCCACTACCGAGGCTAGCACAGATACGCAGTATTTT. Translating it yields CATTEASTDTQYF.

The rearrangement joins TRBV4-1 to TRBJ1-3; TRBD1 matches 9 bases. V gave up 2 bases and J gave up 6 bases; unmatched junction bases: 5. The CDR3 has 15 amino acids. CDR1 is MGHRA, CDR2 YSYEKL, per germline. The CDR3 protein is CASSQPRDRANTIYF. The CDR3 DNA reads as TGCGCCAGCAGCCAACCTCGGGACAGGGCAAACACCATATATTTT.

The CDR3 DNA follows: TGTGCCAGCAGCGCCAGGGAGAATGGCTACACCTTC. Its translation is CASSARENGYTF. The rearrangement uses TRBV9 and TRBJ1-2; a weak D match, TRBD1 (5 bases). Trimming cost V 3 bases and J 6 bases, with 9 bases left between them. From germline, CDR1 is SGDLS and CDR2 YYNGEE. The CDR3 is 12 amino acids.

This clonotype has only one observation. One end of the junction varies from germline; a read error may be responsible. The rearrangement links TRBV5-5 to TRBJ1-1; 10 bases are a match to TRBD1. CDR1 and CDR2 (germline): SGHKS, YYEKEE (reference sequence). The CDR3 covers 15 residues. CDR3 coding DNA: TGTGCCAGCAGCCCCGACAGGGGGCCGAACACTGAAGTTTTCTTT. This codes for CASSPDRGPNTEVFF.